This T cell receptor beta chain was observed in a study of B cell selection in AIRE deficiency. The protocol was immunoSEQ multiplex PCR, while the TCRdb copy is restricted to in-frame clones and leaves out a portion. The table includes about 22,000 clones, over 90% detected once. The ends were cut back, 5 bases at V and 1 base at J, with 7 bases in the middle. This CDR3 comprises 13 residues. CDR1 is SEHNR and CDR2 is FQNEAQ in the germline V gene (reference sequence). Regulatory T cells were sorted as CD4+CD25hiCD127low/negative cells. The chain couples TRBV7-9 to TRBJ2-3; D remains ambiguous. Sequencing input: CD4+CD25+ Tregs sorted from PBMCs. The sequence derives from a human donor in good health. The CDR3 region is CASSRAGTDTQYF. In nucleotides, the CDR3 is TGTGCCAGCAGCCGAGCAGGCACAGATACGCAGTATTTT.